Included here is one T cell receptor (beta chain) sequence, with context. This clonotype was detected many times. The antigen it recognizes is unknown. No base qualities exist here, and no much larger clone lies one base off it. The data are from a study of early T cells in non-severe SARS-CoV-2 infection (dated by TCRdb to the early 2020s). Background on the whole study: Because TCR sequencing was done on bulk RNA from unsorted whole blood, the alpha and beta chains could not be paired.

Set within a cohort of healthcare workers in London, UK, this nested case-control study involved weekly PCR testing of nasopharyngeal swabs along with blood sampling. Healthcare workers were recruited during the week of the UK lockdown, between 23 and 31 March 2020, and followed weekly for up to roughly 15 weeks. The method behind the library was 5' RACE. This sample was sequenced with a NextSeq 500. Unique molecular identifiers were attached to individual cDNA molecules in the TCR library protocol so that sequencing error and PCR bias could be corrected. TCR alpha and beta chains were both sequenced, and the abundances of alpha and beta sequences in each sample were closely correlated with each other. On the study's bioinformatics: Decombinator V4 was used to perform V gene, J gene and CDR3 annotation of TCR sequences. Expanded TCRs were defined as changing significantly between any two time points under a Poisson model with p below 0.0001. TCR abundances were normalised to the total number of TCRs sequenced in each sample and reported as counts per million. TRAV1-2 paired with TRAJ12, TRAJ20 or TRAJ33 defined MAIT TCRs, while TRAV10 paired with TRAJ18 defined iNKT TCRs. A search of VDJdb, accessed on 1 November 2021, was run for TCRs annotated to CMV, EBV and SARS-CoV-2, with TCRs annotated for multiple antigens excluded. Using fastp at Q25 and MiXCR, TCRdb reprocessed the public reads and kept productive beta chains. CDR3 protein duplicates are merged, each entry listing the most common genes and DNA. The V and J calls here are based on TCRdb, not the publication. Present in this sample are fewer than 40,000 distinct CDR3 sequences, roughly 5.7% of which were seen just once. The ten largest clonotypes hold 5.5% to 6% of the sample.

Beyond this particular receptor, the publication reports: VDJdb matching was skewed toward anti-spike CD8 responses, so virus-specific expansions were likely underestimated and private and CD4 specificities were missed.

The CDR3 covers 20 residues, taking in both the cysteine and the phenylalanine. The DNA shown is the 60-base CDR3, in frame from base 1. Trimming takes 4 bases from V and 1 base from J, and the germline ends sit 27 bases apart. CDR1 and CDR2 are read off the germline V gene (reference sequence) as WNHNN and SYGVQD. The V and J genes are TRBV10-1 and TRBJ2-3; possibly the D gene is TRBD2, per 7 matching bases. This clonotype was sampled from an adult who was a healthcare worker with PCR-confirmed SARS-CoV-2 infection or an uninfected control (not recorded which). The sample was whole blood. The CDR3 protein sequence reads: CASSAQGGGPLGDGTDTQYF. The sequenced DNA is TGCGCCAGCAGTGCTCAAGGGGGAGGGCCTTTGGGAGATGGCACAGATACGCAGTATTTT.